Listed below are T cell receptor beta chains from one sample, sequenced in a study of radiation and T cells in renal cell carcinoma. Clones were read by immunoSEQ multiplex PCR, and TCRdb kept only the in-frame ones, dropping some. The repertoire has 100,000 to 150,000 clones, 80% to 85% of them found once; the top ten carry around 3%. The input for sequencing was blood, taken from a patient whose treatment included radiotherapy and nephrectomy. The origin of the receptors is a woman aged 55-69 years with renal cell carcinoma. Both conserved end residues are part of each CDR3. Fields, in order: J gene, CDR3 length, V gene, CDR3 protein.

>TRBJ2-2|14|TRBV6-6
CATRPGTSTGELFF
>TRBJ2-1|16|TRBV19
CASSRWRSGGRDEQFF
>TRBJ1-2|14|TRBV11-2
CASSLGTGSDGYTF
>TRBJ1-1|15|TRBV7-6
CASSPRQGVYTEAFF
>TRBJ2-7|14|TRBV18
CASSFMTGDHEQYF
>TRBJ1-1|14|TRBV4-2
CASSQDRTGNEAFF
>TRBJ1-5|14|TRBV11-2
CASSLVNSNQPQHF
>TRBJ2-7|18|TRBV7-9
CASSRSGLAEPFSYEQYF
>TRBJ1-5|13|TRBV10-2
CARITGGNQPQHF
>TRBJ2-1|15|TRBV4-1
CASSQDQAQGFVQFF
>TRBJ1-3|14|TRBV12-1
CASRARDVGNTIYF
>TRBJ2-1|13|TRBV6-5
CAISPLAYNEQFF
>TRBJ2-7|14|TRBV30
CAWRSRVNRYEQYF
>TRBJ2-7|17|TRBV5-1
CASSFHSSGQGNYEQYF
>TRBJ2-2|16|TRBV4-1
CASSHPHGDNTGELFF
>-|14|TRBV27
CASSLGRAAYEQYF
>TRBJ2-4|14|TRBV5-6
CASSLRGVGNIQYF
>TRBJ2-3|13|TRBV5-1
CASSSQSTDTQYF
>TRBJ1-1|15|TRBV2
CASLPSAGEFTEAFF
>TRBJ2-5|15|TRBV28
CASSRLGTEQETQYF
>TRBJ2-2|17|TRBV5-1
CASSEEWGASGTGELFF
>TRBJ1-2|13|TRBV28
CASGNRVNYGYTF
>TRBJ1-1|13|TRBV28
CASSLGYRREAFF
>TRBJ2-2|17|TRBV7-6
CASSLGLAGVVPGELFF
>-|13|TRBV6-5
CASRYRGSYEQYF